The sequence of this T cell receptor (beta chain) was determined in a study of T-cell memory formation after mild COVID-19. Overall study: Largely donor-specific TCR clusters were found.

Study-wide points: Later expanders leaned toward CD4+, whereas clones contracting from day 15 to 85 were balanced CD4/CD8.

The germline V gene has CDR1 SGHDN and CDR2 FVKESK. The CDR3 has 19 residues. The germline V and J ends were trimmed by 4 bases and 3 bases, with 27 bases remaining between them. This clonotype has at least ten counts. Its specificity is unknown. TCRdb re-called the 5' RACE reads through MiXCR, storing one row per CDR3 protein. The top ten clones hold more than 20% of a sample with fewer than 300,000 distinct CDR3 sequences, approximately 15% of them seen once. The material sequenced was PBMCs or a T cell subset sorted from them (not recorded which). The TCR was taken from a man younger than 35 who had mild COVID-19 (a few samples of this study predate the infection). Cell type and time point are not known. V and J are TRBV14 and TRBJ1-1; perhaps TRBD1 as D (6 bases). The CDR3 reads CASSLIPPGAWKRDTEAFF. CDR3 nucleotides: TGTGCCAGCAGCCTTATACCCCCGGGGGCCTGGAAAAGGGACACTGAAGCTTTCTTT.